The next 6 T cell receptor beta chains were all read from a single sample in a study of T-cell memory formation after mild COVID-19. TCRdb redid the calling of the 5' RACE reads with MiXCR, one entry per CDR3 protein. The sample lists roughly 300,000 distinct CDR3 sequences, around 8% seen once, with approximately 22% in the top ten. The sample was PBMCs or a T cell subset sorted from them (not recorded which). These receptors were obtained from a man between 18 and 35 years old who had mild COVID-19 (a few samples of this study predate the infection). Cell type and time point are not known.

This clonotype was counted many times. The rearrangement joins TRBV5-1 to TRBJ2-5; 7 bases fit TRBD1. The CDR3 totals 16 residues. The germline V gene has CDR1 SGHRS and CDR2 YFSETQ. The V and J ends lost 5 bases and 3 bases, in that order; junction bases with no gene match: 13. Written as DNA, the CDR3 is TGCGCCAGCAGGACTATACCCGGGACAGCAAAAGAGACCCAGTACTTC. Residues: CASRTIPGTAKETQYF.

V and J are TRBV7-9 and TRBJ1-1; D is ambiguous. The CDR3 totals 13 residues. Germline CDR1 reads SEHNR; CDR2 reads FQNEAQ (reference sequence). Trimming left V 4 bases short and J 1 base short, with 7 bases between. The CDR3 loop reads CASSSLGNTEAFF. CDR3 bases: TGTGCCAGCAGCTCCCTGGGGAACACTGAAGCTTTCTTT. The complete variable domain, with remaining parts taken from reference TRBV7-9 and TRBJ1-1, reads DTGVSQNPRHKITKRGQNVTFRCDPISEHNRLYWYRQTLGQGPEFLTYFQNEAQLEKSRLLSDRFSAERPKGSFSTLEIQRTEQGDSAMYLCASSSLGNTEAFFGQGTRLTVV.

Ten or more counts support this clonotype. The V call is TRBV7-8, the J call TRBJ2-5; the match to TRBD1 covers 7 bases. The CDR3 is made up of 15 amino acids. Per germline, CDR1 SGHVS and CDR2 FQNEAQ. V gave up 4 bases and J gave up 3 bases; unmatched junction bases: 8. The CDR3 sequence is CASSSSRGYEETQYF. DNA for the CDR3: TGTGCCAGCAGCTCCAGCAGGGGGTATGAAGAGACCCAGTACTTC.

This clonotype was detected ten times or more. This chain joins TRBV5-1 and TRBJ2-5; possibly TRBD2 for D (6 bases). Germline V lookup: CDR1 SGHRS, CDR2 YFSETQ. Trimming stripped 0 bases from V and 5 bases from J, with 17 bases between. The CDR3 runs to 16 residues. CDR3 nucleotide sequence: TGCGCCAGCAGCTTGGAAGCGGGCCCTCCCCAGGAGACCCAGTACTTC. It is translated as CASSLEAGPPQETQYF.

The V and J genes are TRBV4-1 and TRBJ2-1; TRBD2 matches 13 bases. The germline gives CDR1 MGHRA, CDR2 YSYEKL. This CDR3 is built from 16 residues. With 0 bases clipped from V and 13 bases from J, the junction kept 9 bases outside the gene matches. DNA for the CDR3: TGCGCCAGCAGCCAAGAGGACGCGGGACTAGCGGGGAACCAGTTCTTC. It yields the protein CASSQEDAGLAGNQFF.

The CDR3 region is CASSGTSGATDTQYF. CDR3 coding DNA: TGTGCCAGCAGCGGGACTAGCGGGGCCACAGATACGCAGTATTTT. The chain combines TRBV7-9 with TRBJ2-3; 13 positions agree with TRBD2. The V and J ends lost 5 bases and 2 bases, in that order; junction bases with no gene match: 1. CDR1 SEHNR and CDR2 FQNEAQ come from the germline V gene (reference sequence). The CDR3 is 15 amino acids.